This TCR beta chain is from a study of blood T cells in healthy people across ages. Study outcomes and limitations: It was held that diversity estimates obtained from one million T cells represented underestimates.

Through a sample-barcoded 5' primer and a J-beta primer mix, a second PCR was run for roughly 7 to 12 cycles. Carrying 12 random nucleotides, a template-switch adaptor labeled each individual cDNA molecule. Every sample returned 2.5 million or more CDR3-containing paired-end reads. In TCRdb, the 5' RACE reads were re-called with MiXCR into one record per CDR3 protein. The profile shows around 870,000 distinct CDR3 sequences, 25% to 30% of them singletons. This clonotype came up many times. Its antigen is still unknown. Trimming cost V 5 bases and J 4 bases, with 17 bases left between them. The CDR3 is 15 amino acids. The germline V gene encodes CDR1 SGHTA and CDR2 FQGNSA.

Input material: blood. The chain has TRBV7-2 and TRBJ1-2; D remains ambiguous. This TCR derives from a woman aged 80 or over in good health. The CDR3 sequence is CASSPSVGNLYGYTF. The CDR3 DNA reads TGTGCCAGCAGCCCCAGTGTGGGGAATCTCTATGGCTACACCTTC.